This T cell receptor (beta chain) comes out of a study of blood T cells in healthy people across ages. Concerning this clonotype: The antigen remains undetermined.

CDR3 length equals 14 residues. V gave up 3 bases and J gave up 1 base, with 13 bases separating them. CDR1 and CDR2 from the germline V gene are DFQATT and SNEGSKA (reference sequence). Regarding the study as a whole: Nothing was known about donor CMV status, and this possibly confounded expanded clonotype changes. Researchers deemed the diversity estimates from one million T cells underestimates.

Primed by a sample-barcoded 5' primer and a J-beta primer mix, a second PCR proceeded for roughly 7 to 11 cycles. A tag from a template-switch adaptor with 12 random nucleotides marked each cDNA molecule. TCRdb re-called the 5' RACE reads through MiXCR, storing one row per CDR3 protein. The sample includes fewer than 800,000 distinct CDR3 sequences, over 20% seen only once; the top ten take roughly 3.4%. Isolation of PBMCs gave at least 7 million cells per sample. Material for sequencing was blood. This clonotype was obtained from a man aged 70-80 years in good health. The chain carries TRBV20-1 and TRBJ2-7; tentative D call: TRBD1 (5 bases). The CDR3 is CSARLPGYSYEQYF. The CDR3 DNA is TGCAGTGCTAGGCTTCCAGGGTATTCCTACGAGCAGTACTTC.